This T cell receptor (beta chain) emerged from a study of T cells after yellow fever vaccination. This clonotype was detected a few times. Looked up from germline, CDR1 is SGHTS and CDR2 is YDEGEE. This CDR3 is 12 amino acids long. The V end was cut by 7 bases, the J end by 2 bases, with 10 bases between. TCRdb analysed the 5' RACE reads with MiXCR anew, one entry per CDR3 protein. The table includes about 550,000 distinct CDR3 sequences, about 19% detected once. The sequences come from PBMCs, collected 15 days after the yellow fever booster vaccination. The TCR comes from a man aged 25-45 years who received the YFV17D yellow fever vaccine. V gene TRBV5-8 combines with J gene TRBJ2-7; D might be TRBD2 (5 bases). The CDR3 spells CASQRATYEQYF. CDR3 nucleotide sequence: TGTGCCAGCCAGAGGGCTACCTACGAGCAGTACTTC.